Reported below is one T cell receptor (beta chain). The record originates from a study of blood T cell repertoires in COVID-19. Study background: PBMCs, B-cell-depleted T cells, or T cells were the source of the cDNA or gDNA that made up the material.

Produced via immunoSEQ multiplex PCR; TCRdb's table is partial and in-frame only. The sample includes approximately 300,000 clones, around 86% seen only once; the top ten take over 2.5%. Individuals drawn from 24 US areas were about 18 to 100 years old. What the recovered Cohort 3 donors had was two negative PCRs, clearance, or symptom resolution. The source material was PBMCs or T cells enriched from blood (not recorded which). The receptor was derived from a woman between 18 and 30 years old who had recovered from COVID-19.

The chain's CDR3 is CASSQRWSSNEQYF. The CDR3 nucleotides are TGTGCCAGCAGCCAGAGGTGGAGTTCTAACGAGCAGTACTTC. V usage is TRBV13 and J usage is TRBJ2-7; D ambiguous. Looked up from germline, CDR1 is PRHDT and CDR2 is FYEKMQ (reference sequence). Trimming pared 5 bases from V and 5 bases from J, leaving 16 bases between. The CDR3 extends over 14 amino acids.